These T cell receptor beta chains were read from a single sample in a study of T-cell reconstitution after alpha-beta-depleted transplantation in children. TCRdb ran MiXCR on the PCR reads and lists one entry per CDR3 protein. Among around 300,000 distinct CDR3 sequences, almost 8% were seen once, and the ten largest hold about 9.3%. This specimen was peripheral blood, taken 360 days after TCRalphabeta/CD19-depleted stem cell transplant. These receptors were collected from a female patient between 2 and 15 years old who had a stem cell transplant for Fanconi anemia, so the T cells may come from the graft donor. CDR3s include the opening cysteine and the closing phenylalanine or tryptophan. D genes are given only for firm matches. Rows give clone size only sometimes, using once, few, many, or a class for an expanded clone.

CDR3nt: TGCAGTGCTACTGTGGGGGCCGCCTATCAGCCCCAGCATTTT
CDR3aa: CSATVGAAYQPQHF
v_gene: TRBV20-1
len: 14
j_gene: TRBJ1-5
abundance: few
d_gene: NA

CDR3nt: TGTGCCAGCAGTTACTCGCGGTCGAAGAGCTACGAGCAGTACTTC
CDR3aa: CASSYSRSKSYEQYF
v_gene: TRBV6-2/TRBV6-3
len: 15
j_gene: TRBJ2-7
abundance: NA
d_gene: NA

CDR3nt: TGTGCCAGCAGTTTCAGCGTTACCGAATTATTAGCGGGAGGAGTTTGGGCAGATACGCAGTATTTT
CDR3aa: CASSFSVTELLAGGVWADTQYF
v_gene: TRBV28
len: 22
j_gene: TRBJ2-3
abundance: many
d_gene: TRBD2

CDR3nt: TGTGCCAGCAGCTTATGGGGACCGGGACTAGCGGGAAGCGGGGCCTACAATGAGCAGTTCTTC
CDR3aa: CASSLWGPGLAGSGAYNEQFF
v_gene: TRBV11-3
len: 21
j_gene: TRBJ2-1
abundance: few
d_gene: TRBD2

CDR3nt: TGTGCCTGGAGTCTAGGTGGGCTGACTGAAGCTTTCTTT
CDR3aa: CAWSLGGLTEAFF
v_gene: TRBV30
len: 13
j_gene: TRBJ1-1
abundance: once
d_gene: NA

CDR3nt: TGCAGTGCTAGGAGGGATCTCGGCGAGCAGTACTTC
CDR3aa: CSARRDLGEQYF
v_gene: TRBV20-1
len: 12
j_gene: TRBJ2-7
abundance: many
d_gene: NA

CDR3nt: TGCAGTGCTAGGGGCAGGGCCTCAAATCAGCCCCAGCATTTT
CDR3aa: CSARGRASNQPQHF
v_gene: TRBV20-1
len: 14
j_gene: TRBJ1-5
abundance: few
d_gene: NA

CDR3nt: TGTGCCAGCAGCTCTTTTAGCGGGGGATCCTACAATGAGCAGTTCTTC
CDR3aa: CASSSFSGGSYNEQFF
v_gene: TRBV11-2
len: 16
j_gene: TRBJ2-1
abundance: few
d_gene: TRBD2

CDR3nt: TGTGCCAGCAGCTTACAGAGCTCTGGAAACACCATATATTTT
CDR3aa: CASSLQSSGNTIYF
v_gene: TRBV7-6
len: 14
j_gene: TRBJ1-3
abundance: many
d_gene: NA

CDR3nt: TGTGCCAGCAGCCGTTATGGCTACGAGCAGTACTTC
CDR3aa: CASSRYGYEQYF
v_gene: TRBV7-9
len: 12
j_gene: TRBJ2-7
abundance: many
d_gene: NA

CDR3nt: TGCGCCAGCAGCTTCATAGCGAACACCGGGGAGCTGTTTTTT
CDR3aa: CASSFIANTGELFF
v_gene: TRBV5-1
len: 14
j_gene: TRBJ2-2
abundance: many
d_gene: NA

CDR3nt: TGTGCCAGCTCACCACTGACAGCCAGCACAGATACGCAGTATTTT
CDR3aa: CASSPLTASTDTQYF
v_gene: TRBV18
len: 15
j_gene: TRBJ2-3
abundance: NA
d_gene: NA

CDR3nt: TGTGCCAGCAGTGAATTTTCACAGGGGACCGGGGAGCTGTTTTTT
CDR3aa: CASSEFSQGTGELFF
v_gene: TRBV25-1
len: 15
j_gene: TRBJ2-2
abundance: many
d_gene: TRBD1

CDR3nt: TGTGCCAGCAGCCAAGTACCAGGGAAGGACACCGGGGAGCTGTTTTTT
CDR3aa: CASSQVPGKDTGELFF
v_gene: TRBV4-2
len: 16
j_gene: TRBJ2-2
abundance: few
d_gene: NA

CDR3nt: TGTGCCAGCAGCCTCTTTCCGGGTGGCGGCACAGATACGCAGTATTTT
CDR3aa: CASSLFPGGGTDTQYF
v_gene: TRBV3-1
len: 16
j_gene: TRBJ2-3
abundance: many
d_gene: NA

CDR3nt: TGTGCCAGCAGCCGCTCAGGGGGACAACGACTCTACGAGCAGTACTTC
CDR3aa: CASSRSGGQRLYEQYF
v_gene: TRBV12-3/TRBV12-4
len: 16
j_gene: TRBJ2-7
abundance: many
d_gene: TRBD1

CDR3nt: TGTGCCAGCAGTGAACGAAACAGGGGCAGGAGCTACGAGCAGTACTTC
CDR3aa: CASSERNRGRSYEQYF
v_gene: TRBV25-1
len: 16
j_gene: TRBJ2-7
abundance: many
d_gene: TRBD1

CDR3nt: TGTGCCAGCAGTTTAGGAGGGTTAGGGGAGACCCAGTACTTC
CDR3aa: CASSLGGLGETQYF
v_gene: TRBV28
len: 14
j_gene: TRBJ2-5
abundance: many
d_gene: NA

CDR3nt: TGCGCCAGCAGCCTCGAGGGTGGCGGTTTCACCGGGGAGCTGTTTTTT
CDR3aa: CASSLEGGGFTGELFF
v_gene: TRBV4-1
len: 16
j_gene: TRBJ2-2
abundance: few
d_gene: NA

CDR3nt: TGTGCCAGCAGCCCGAGCCTTACTGTCGGAACAGAGCAGTTCTTC
CDR3aa: CASSPSLTVGTEQFF
v_gene: TRBV7-3
len: 15
j_gene: TRBJ2-1
abundance: few
d_gene: NA

CDR3nt: TGCGCCAGCAGCACCTGGACAGATGAAAAACTGTTTTTT
CDR3aa: CASSTWTDEKLFF
v_gene: TRBV5-1
len: 13
j_gene: TRBJ1-4
abundance: few
d_gene: NA

CDR3nt: TGTGCCAGCAGCAGTACTAGCGGGAGCGACGAGCAGTACTTC
CDR3aa: CASSSTSGSDEQYF
v_gene: TRBV7-3
len: 14
j_gene: TRBJ2-7
abundance: few
d_gene: TRBD2

CDR3nt: TGTGCCAGCAGTGCTGACGGGGGGGCCTGGTCAACAGATACGCAGTATTTT
CDR3aa: CASSADGGAWSTDTQYF
v_gene: TRBV27
len: 17
j_gene: TRBJ2-3
abundance: many
d_gene: TRBD2

CDR3nt: TGTGCCAGCAGCCGAGGGGAGGGAGCCTATGGCTACACCTTC
CDR3aa: CASSRGEGAYGYTF
v_gene: TRBV5-5
len: 14
j_gene: TRBJ1-2
abundance: many
d_gene: NA

CDR3nt: TGCAGTGCGAGACTTAGTGGGGCTCCTCAAGAGACCCAGTACTTC
CDR3aa: CSARLSGAPQETQYF
v_gene: TRBV20-1
len: 15
j_gene: TRBJ2-5
abundance: many
d_gene: NA

CDR3nt: TGTGCCAGCAGCTTCTTTTTGTCGACGGTTGCAGATACGCAGTATTTT
CDR3aa: CASSFFLSTVADTQYF
v_gene: TRBV11-2
len: 16
j_gene: TRBJ2-3
abundance: NA
d_gene: NA

CDR3nt: TGCAGTGCTCAAGACCGAGGACGGTTCGAGCAGTACTTC
CDR3aa: CSAQDRGRFEQYF
v_gene: TRBV20-1
len: 13
j_gene: TRBJ2-7
abundance: many
d_gene: NA

CDR3nt: TGCAGCGTTACAAGGAACACTGAAGCTTTCTTT
CDR3aa: CSVTRNTEAFF
v_gene: TRBV29-1
len: 11
j_gene: TRBJ1-1
abundance: NA
d_gene: NA

CDR3nt: TGTGCCAGCAGCATCAAGACAGGGCGGACTGAAGCTTTCTTT
CDR3aa: CASSIKTGRTEAFF
v_gene: TRBV12-3/TRBV12-4
len: 14
j_gene: TRBJ1-1
abundance: many
d_gene: TRBD1

CDR3nt: TGTGCCAGCTCACCCCGGGACACCTTCAATGAGCAGTTCTTC
CDR3aa: CASSPRDTFNEQFF
v_gene: TRBV18
len: 14
j_gene: TRBJ2-1
abundance: NA
d_gene: NA

CDR3nt: TGTGCCAGCAGCTTGGGTGGGACAGGGGTCTCACGCTACACCGGGGAGCTGTTTTTT
CDR3aa: CASSLGGTGVSRYTGELFF
v_gene: TRBV5-4
len: 19
j_gene: TRBJ2-2
abundance: many
d_gene: TRBD1

CDR3nt: TGCAGTGCTAGAGGAGGGCCAAATCAGCCCCAGCATTTT
CDR3aa: CSARGGPNQPQHF
v_gene: TRBV20-1
len: 13
j_gene: TRBJ1-5
abundance: many
d_gene: NA

CDR3nt: TGCAGTGCCATCACTGGGACAGGGCTCACCGGGGAGCTGTTTTTT
CDR3aa: CSAITGTGLTGELFF
v_gene: TRBV20-1
len: 15
j_gene: TRBJ2-2
abundance: NA
d_gene: TRBD1